This record covers a single T cell receptor beta chain. The antigen is undetermined. The sample belongs to a study of cytomegalovirus exposure and HLA in healthy donors. Across the whole study: Unique TCR beta sequences numbering 117 million came from some 200 million T cells in an earlier analysis. General observations from the study: Apart from CMV serostatus, no immune exposure information was available. In a later analysis, 16,951 TCR beta sequences were associated with HLA alleles at 0.05 false discovery rate.

Germline V gene sequence: CDR1 MNHEY, CDR2 SMNVEV (reference sequence). The length of the CDR3 is 17 residues. V was clipped by 4 bases and J by 6 bases; unmatched bases: 6. It was with 60 Vbeta and 13 Jbeta primers that the PCR ran. Sequenced by immunoSEQ multiplex PCR; TCRdb stores in-frame clones only, minus some. The table shows fewer than 200,000 clones, with 75% to 85% occurring only once. Sequencing was performed on PBMCs. This TCR derives from a woman aged 25 to 39 in good health and CMV-seronegative. The V and J genes are TRBV27 and TRBJ2-1; 16 nucleotides align to TRBD2. CDR3 region: CASSWGTSGRALNEQFF. The DNA of the CDR3 is TGTGCCAGCAGTTGGGGGACTAGCGGGAGGGCCCTCAATGAGCAGTTCTTC.